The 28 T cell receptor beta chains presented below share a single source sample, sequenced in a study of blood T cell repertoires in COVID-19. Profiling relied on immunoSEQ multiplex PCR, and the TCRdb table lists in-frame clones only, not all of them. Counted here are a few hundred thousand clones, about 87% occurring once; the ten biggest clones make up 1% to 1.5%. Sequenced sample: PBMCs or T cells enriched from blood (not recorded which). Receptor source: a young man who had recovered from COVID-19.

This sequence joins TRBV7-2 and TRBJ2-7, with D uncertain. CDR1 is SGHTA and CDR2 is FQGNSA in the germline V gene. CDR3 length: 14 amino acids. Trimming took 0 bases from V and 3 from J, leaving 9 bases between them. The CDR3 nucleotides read TGTGCCAGCAGCTTAGCGCGGCGTGACTACGAGCAGTACTTC. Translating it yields CASSLARRDYEQYF.

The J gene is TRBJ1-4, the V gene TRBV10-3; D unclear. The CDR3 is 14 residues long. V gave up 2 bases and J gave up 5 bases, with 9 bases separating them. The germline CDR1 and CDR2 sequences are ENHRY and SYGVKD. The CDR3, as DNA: TGTGCCATCAGTGAGCGGGGATTCAATGAAAAACTGTTTTTT. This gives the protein CAISERGFNEKLFF.

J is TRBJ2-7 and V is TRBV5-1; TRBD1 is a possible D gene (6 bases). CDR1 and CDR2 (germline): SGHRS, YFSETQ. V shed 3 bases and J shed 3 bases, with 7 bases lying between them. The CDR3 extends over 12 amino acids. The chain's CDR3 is CASSSTGYEQYF. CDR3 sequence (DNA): TGCGCCAGCAGCTCGACAGGCTACGAGCAGTACTTC.

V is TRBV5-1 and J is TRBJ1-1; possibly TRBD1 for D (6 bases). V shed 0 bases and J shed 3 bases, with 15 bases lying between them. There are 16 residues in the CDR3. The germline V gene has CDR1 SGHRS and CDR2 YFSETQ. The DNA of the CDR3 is TGCGCCAGCAGCTTGGCCCTGTCAGGGGCATACACTGAAGCTTTCTTT. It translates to CASSLALSGAYTEAFF.

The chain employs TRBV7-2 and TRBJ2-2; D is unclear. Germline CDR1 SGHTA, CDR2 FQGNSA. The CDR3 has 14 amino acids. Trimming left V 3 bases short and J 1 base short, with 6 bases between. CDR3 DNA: TGTGCCAGCAGCTTGTTATGGAACACCGGGGAGCTGTTTTTT. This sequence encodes CASSLLWNTGELFF.

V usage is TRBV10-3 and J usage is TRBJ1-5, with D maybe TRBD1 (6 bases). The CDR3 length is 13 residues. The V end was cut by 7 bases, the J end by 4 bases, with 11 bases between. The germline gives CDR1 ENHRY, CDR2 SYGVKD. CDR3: CAITGDINQPQHF. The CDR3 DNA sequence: TGTGCCATCACTGGGGACATAAATCAGCCCCAGCATTTT.

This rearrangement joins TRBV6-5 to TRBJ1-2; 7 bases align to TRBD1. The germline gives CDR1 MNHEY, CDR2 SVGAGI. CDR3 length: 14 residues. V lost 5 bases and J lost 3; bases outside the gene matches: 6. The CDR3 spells CASSRRGSYYGYTF. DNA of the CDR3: TGTGCCAGCAGTCGCAGGGGGTCCTACTATGGCTACACCTTC.

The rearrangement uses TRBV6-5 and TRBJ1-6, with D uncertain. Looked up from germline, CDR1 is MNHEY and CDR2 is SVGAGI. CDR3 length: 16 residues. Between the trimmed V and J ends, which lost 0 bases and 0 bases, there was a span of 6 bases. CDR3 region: CASSYSISSYNSPLHF. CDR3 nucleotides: TGTGCCAGCAGTTACTCGATTAGCTCCTATAATTCACCCCTCCACTTT.

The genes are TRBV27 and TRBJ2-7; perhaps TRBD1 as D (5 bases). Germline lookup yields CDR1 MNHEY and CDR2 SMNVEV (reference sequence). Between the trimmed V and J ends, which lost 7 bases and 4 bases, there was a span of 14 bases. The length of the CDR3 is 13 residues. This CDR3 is CASKGQGRYEQYF. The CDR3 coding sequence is TGTGCCAGCAAGGGGCAGGGAAGATACGAGCAGTACTTC.

In DNA, the CDR3 is TGCGCCAGCAGCCAGGCCCGTAACTACGAGCAGTACTTC. This translates into CASSQARNYEQYF. The rearrangement uses TRBV4-3 and TRBJ2-7, with D unclear. The CDR3 covers 13 residues. V dropped 3 bases and J dropped 3 bases, with 9 bases sitting between them. Germline V CDR1 and CDR2: LGHNA, YSLEER.

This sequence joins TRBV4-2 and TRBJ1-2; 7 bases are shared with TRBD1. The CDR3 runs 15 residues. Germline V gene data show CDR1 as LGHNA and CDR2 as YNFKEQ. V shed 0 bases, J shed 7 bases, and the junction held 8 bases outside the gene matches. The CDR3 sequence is CASSQDKGARFGYTF. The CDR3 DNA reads TGTGCCAGCAGCCAAGATAAGGGGGCGCGTTTTGGCTACACCTTC.

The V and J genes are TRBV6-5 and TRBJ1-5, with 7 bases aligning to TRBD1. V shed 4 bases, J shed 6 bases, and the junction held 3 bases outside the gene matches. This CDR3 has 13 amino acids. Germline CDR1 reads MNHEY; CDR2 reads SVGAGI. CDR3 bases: TGTGCCAGCAGTTTCGACAGGGCTCAGCCCCAGCATTTT. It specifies CASSFDRAQPQHF.

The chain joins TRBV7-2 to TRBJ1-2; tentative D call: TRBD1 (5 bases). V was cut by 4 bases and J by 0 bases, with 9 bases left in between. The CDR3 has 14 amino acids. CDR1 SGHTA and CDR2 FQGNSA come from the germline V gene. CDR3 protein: CASSSGGTNYGYTF. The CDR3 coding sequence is TGTGCCAGCAGCTCTGGGGGGACTAACTATGGCTACACCTTC.

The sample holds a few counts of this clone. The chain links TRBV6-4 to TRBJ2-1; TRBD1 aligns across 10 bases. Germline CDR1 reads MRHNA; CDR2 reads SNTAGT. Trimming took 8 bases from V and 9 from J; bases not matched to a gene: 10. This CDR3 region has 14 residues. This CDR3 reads CASRSGTGVGEQFF. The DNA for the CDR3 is TGTGCCAGCCGATCCGGGACAGGGGTGGGTGAGCAGTTCTTC.

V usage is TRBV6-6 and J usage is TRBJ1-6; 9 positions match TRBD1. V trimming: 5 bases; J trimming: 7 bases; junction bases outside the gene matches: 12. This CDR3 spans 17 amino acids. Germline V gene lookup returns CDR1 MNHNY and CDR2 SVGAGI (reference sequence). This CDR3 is CASSPQPGQGSNSPLHF. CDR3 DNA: TGTGCCAGCAGTCCTCAGCCTGGACAGGGGAGCAATTCACCCCTCCACTTT.

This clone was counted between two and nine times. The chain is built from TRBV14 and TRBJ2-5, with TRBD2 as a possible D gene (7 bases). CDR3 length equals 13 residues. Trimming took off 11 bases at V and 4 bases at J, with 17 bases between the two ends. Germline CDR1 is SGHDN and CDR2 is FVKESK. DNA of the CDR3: TGTGCCTCAACGGGGGGCGTAGGAGAGACCCAGTACTTC. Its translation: CASTGGVGETQYF.

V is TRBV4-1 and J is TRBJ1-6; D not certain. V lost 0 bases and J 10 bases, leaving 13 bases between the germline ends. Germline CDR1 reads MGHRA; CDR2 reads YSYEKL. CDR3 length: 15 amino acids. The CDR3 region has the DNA TGCGCCAGCAGCCAAGATCGGGGAACTGGCTCACCCCTCCACTTT. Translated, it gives CASSQDRGTGSPLHF.

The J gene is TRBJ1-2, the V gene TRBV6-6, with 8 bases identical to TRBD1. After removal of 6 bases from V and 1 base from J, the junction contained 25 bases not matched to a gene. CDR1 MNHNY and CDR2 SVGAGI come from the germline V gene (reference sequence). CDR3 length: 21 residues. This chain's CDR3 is CASSPTGEGWTNTRNNYGYTF. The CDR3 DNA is TGTGCCAGCAGCCCGACAGGGGAAGGGTGGACCAACACTCGGAATAACTATGGCTACACCTTC.

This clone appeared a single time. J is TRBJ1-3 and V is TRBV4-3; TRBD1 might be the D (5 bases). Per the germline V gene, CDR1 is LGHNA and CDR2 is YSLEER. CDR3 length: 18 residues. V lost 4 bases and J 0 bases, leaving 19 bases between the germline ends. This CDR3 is CASSPALGGTSSGNTIYF. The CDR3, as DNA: TGCGCCAGCAGCCCGGCATTGGGAGGGACGAGCTCTGGAAACACCATATATTTT.

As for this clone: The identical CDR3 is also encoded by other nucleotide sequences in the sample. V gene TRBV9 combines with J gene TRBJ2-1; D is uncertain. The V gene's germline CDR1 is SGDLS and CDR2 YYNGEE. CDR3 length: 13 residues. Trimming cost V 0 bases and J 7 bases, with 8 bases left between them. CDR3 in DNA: TGTGCCAGCAGCGTAGCCGGGTTGAATGAGCAGTTCTTC. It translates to CASSVAGLNEQFF.

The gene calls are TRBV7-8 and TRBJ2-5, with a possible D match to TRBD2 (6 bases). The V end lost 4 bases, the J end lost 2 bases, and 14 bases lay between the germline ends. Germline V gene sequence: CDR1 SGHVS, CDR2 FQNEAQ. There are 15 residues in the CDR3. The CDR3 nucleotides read TGTGCCAGCAGCTGGTCAGGGACTCTTCAAGAGACCCAGTACTTC. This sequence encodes CASSWSGTLQETQYF. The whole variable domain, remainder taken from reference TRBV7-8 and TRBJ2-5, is GAGVSQSPRYKVAKRGQDVALRCDPISGHVSLFWYQQALGQGPEFLTYFQNEAQLDKSGLPSDRFFAERPEGSVSTLKIQRTQQEDSAVYLCASSWSGTLQETQYFGPGTRLLVL.

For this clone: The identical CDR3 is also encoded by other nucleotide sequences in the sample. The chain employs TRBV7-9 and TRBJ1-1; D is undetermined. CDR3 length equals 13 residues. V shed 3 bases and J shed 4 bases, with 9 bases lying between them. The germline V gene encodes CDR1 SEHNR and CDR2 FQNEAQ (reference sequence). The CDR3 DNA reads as TGTGCCAGCAGCTTGGAAGGAGGCACTGAAGCTTTCTTT. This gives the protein CASSLEGGTEAFF.

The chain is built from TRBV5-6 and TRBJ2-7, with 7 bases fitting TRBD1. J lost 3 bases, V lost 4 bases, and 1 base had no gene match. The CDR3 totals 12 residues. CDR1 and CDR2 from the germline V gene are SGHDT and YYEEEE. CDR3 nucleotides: TGTGCCAGCAGCCGACAGGGCTACGAGCAGTACTTC. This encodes CASSRQGYEQYF.

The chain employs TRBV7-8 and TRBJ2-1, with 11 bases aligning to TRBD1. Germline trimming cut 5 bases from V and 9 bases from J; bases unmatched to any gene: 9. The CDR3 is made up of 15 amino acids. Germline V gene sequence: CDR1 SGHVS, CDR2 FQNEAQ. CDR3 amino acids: CASSLRTGGKGEQFF. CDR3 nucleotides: TGTGCCAGCAGCCTTCGGACAGGGGGCAAGGGTGAGCAGTTCTTC.

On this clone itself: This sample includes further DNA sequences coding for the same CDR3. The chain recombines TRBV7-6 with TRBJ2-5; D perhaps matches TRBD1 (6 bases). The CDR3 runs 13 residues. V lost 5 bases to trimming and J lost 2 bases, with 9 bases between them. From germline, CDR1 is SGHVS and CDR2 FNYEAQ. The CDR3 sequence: CASSKRGQETQYF. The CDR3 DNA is TGTGCCAGCAGCAAGAGGGGGCAAGAGACCCAGTACTTC.

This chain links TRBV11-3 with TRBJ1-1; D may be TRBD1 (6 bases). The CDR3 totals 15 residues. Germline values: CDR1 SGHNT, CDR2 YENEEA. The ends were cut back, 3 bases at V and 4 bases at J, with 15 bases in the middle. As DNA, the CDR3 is TGTGCCAGCAGCTTCCTCCCAGGGGAGTCCACTGAAGCTTTCTTT. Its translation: CASSFLPGESTEAFF.

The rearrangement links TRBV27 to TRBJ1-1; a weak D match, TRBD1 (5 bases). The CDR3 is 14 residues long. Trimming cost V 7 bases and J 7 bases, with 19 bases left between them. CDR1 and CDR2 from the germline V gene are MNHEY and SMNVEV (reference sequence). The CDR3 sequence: CASNSWQTTGEAFF. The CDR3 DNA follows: TGTGCCAGCAACTCGTGGCAGACCACAGGTGAAGCTTTCTTT.

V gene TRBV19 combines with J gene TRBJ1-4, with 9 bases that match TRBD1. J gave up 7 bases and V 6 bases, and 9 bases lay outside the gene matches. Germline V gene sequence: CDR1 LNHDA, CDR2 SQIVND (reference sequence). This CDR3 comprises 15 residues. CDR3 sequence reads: CASRNLQGAREKLFF. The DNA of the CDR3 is TGTGCCAGTAGGAACCTACAGGGGGCACGTGAAAAACTGTTTTTT.